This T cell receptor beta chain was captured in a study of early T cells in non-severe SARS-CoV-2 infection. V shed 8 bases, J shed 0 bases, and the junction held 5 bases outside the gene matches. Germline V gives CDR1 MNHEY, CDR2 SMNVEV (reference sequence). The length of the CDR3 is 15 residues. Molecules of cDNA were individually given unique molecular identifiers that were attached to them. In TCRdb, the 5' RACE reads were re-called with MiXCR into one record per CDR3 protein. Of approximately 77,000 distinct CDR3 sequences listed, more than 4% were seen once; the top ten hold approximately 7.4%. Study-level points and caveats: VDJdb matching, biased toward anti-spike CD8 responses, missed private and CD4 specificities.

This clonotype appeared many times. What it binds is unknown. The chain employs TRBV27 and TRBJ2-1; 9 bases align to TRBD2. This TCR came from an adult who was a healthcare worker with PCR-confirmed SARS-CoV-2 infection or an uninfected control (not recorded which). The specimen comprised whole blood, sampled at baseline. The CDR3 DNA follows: TGTGCCAGCGCCCTAGCGGGACCCTCCTACAATGAGCAGTTCTTC. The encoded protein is CASALAGPSYNEQFF.